The 3 T cell receptor beta chains given below trace back to one sample, sequenced in a study of CD8+CD57+ T cells in acquired aplastic anemia. Genomic DNA, the template, was used for profiling of the TCR beta VDJ and CDR3. MiXCR, run by TCRdb on the reads, gives a single entry per CDR3 protein. Among under 350,000 distinct CDR3 sequences, 45% to 65% were seen once, and the ten largest hold 6.5% to 10%. Specimen: sorted CD4+, CD8+, or CD8+CD57+ T cells (not recorded which) from PBMCs. These receptors came from a human donor with severe aplastic anemia or a healthy control (not recorded which).

The gene calls are TRBV4-1 and TRBJ2-3; no clear D. Between the trimmed V and J ends, which lost 0 bases and 3 bases, there was a span of 16 bases. Germline V gene data show CDR1 as MGHRA and CDR2 as YSYEKL. This CDR3 spans 17 amino acids. The CDR3: CASSQDRNPYVTDTQYF. In DNA, the CDR3 is TGCGCCAGCAGCCAAGATAGGAATCCTTATGTTACAGATACGCAGTATTTT.

This clonotype was detected a few times. The chain is built from TRBV10-3 and TRBJ2-7; 9 bases align to TRBD2. Germline trimming cut 6 bases from V and 0 bases from J; bases unmatched to any gene: 6. Germline loops: CDR1 ENHRY, CDR2 SYGVKD. This CDR3 is built from 15 residues. CDR3 in amino acids: CAIRPFSGSSYEQYF. As DNA, the CDR3 is TGTGCCATCAGGCCGTTTAGCGGGAGCTCCTACGAGCAGTACTTC.

V usage is TRBV20-1 and J usage is TRBJ2-7; D is uncertain. The CDR3 consists of 10 residues. V was pared by 3 bases and J by 0 bases, with 0 bases between. CDR1 is DFQATT and CDR2 is SNEGSKA in the germline V gene (reference sequence). CDR3 bases: TGCAGTGCTAGCTCCTACGAGCAGTACTTC. Amino acid sequence: CSASSYEQYF.